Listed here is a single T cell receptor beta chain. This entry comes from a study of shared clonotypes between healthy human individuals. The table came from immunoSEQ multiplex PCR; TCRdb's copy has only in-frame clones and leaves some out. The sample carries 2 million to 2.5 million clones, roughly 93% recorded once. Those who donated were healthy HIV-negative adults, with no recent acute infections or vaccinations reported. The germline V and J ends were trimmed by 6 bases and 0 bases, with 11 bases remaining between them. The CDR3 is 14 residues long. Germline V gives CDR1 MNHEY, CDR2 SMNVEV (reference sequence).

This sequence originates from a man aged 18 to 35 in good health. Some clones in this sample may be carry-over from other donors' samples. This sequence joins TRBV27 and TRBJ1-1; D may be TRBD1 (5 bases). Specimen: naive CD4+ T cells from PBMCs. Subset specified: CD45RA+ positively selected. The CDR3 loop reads CASRTTAMNTEAFF. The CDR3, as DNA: TGTGCCAGCAGGACGACAGCAATGAACACTGAAGCTTTCTTT.